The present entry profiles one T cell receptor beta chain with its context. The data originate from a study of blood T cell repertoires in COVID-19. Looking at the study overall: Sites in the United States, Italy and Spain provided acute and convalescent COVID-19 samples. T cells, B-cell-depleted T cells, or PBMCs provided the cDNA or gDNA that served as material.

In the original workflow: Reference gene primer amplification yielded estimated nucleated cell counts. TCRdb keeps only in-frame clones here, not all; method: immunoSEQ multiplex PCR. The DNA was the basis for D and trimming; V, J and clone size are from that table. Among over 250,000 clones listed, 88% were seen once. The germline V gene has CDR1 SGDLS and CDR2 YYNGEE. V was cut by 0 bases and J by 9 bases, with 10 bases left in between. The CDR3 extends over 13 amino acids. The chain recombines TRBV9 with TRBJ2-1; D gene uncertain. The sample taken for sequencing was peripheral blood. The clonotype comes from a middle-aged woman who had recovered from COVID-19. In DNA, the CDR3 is TGTGCCAGCAGCGTAGTGCTCGCCAGTGAGCAGTTCTTC. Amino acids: CASSVVLASEQFF. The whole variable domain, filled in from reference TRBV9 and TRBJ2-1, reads DSGVTQTPKHLITATGQRVTLRCSPRSGDLSVYWYQQSLDQGLQFLIQYYNGEERAKGNILERFSAQQFPDLHSELNLSSLELGDSALYFCASSVVLASEQFFGPGTRLTVL.